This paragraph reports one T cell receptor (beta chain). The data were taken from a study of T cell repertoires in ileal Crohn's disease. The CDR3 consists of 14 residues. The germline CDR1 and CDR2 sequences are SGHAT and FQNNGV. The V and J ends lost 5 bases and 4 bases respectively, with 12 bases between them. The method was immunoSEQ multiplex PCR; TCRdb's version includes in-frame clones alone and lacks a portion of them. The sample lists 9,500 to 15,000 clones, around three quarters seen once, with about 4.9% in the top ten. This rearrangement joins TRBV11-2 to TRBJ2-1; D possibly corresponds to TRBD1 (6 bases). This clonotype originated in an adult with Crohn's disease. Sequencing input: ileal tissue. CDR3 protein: CASSQGQIYNEQFF. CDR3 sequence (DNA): TGTGCCAGCAGCCAAGGACAGATATACAATGAGCAGTTCTTC.